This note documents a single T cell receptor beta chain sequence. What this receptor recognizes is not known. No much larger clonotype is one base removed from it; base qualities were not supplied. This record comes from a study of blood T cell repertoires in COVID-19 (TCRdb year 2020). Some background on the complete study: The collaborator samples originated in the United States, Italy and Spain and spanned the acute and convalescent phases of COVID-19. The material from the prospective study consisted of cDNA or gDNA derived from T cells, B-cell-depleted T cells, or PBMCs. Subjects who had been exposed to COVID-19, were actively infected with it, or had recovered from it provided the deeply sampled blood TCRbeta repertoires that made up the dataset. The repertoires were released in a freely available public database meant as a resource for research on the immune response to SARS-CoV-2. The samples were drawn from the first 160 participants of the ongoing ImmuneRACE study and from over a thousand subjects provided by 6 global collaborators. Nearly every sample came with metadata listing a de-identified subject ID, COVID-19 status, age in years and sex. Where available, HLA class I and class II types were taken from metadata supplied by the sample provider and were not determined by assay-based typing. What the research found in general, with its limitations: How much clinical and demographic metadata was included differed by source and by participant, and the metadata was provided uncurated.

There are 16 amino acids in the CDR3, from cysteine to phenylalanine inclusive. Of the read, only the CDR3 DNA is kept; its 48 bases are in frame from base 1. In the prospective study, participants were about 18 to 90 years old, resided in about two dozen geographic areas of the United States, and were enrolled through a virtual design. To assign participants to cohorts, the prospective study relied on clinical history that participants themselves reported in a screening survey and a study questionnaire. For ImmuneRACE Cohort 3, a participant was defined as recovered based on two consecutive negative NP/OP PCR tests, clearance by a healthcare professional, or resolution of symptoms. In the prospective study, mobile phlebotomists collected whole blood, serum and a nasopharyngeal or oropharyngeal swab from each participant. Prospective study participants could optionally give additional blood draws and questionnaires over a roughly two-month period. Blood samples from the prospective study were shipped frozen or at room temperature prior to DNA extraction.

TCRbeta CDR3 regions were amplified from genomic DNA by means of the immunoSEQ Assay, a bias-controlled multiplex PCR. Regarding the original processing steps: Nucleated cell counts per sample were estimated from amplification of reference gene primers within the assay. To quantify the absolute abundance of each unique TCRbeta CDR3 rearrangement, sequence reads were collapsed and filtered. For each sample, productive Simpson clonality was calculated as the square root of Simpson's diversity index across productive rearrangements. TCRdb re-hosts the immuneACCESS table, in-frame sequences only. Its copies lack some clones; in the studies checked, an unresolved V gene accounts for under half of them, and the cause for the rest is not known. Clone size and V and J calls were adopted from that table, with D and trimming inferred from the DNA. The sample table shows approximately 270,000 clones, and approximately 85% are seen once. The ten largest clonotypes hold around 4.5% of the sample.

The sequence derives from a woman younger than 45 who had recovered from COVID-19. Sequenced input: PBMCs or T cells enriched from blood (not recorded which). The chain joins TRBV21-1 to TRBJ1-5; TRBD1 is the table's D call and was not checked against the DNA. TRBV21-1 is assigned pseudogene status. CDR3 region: CATRLTGGSGNQPQHF. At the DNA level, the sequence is TGTGCCACCAGACTTACAGGGGGCTCGGGCAATCAGCCCCAGCATTTT.